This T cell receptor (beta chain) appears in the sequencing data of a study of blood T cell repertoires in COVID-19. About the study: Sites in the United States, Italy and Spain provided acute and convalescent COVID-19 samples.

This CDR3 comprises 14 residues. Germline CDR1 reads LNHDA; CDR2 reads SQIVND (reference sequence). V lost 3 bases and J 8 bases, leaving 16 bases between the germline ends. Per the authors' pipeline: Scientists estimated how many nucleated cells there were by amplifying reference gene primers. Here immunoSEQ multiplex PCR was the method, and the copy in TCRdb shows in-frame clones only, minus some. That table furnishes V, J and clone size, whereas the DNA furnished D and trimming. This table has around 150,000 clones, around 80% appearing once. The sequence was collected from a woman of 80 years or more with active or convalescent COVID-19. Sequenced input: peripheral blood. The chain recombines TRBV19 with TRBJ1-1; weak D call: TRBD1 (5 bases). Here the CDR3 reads CASSIWGGASEAFF. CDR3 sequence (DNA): TGTGCCAGTAGTATTTGGGGCGGGGCCAGCGAAGCTTTCTTT.